Sequencing of this TCR beta chain was carried out in a study of CXCR3-negative and CXCR3-positive naive CD8 T cells (dated by TCRdb to the late 2010s). With respect to the entire study: In total, some 130 million TRB reads were obtained, corresponding to roughly 1.5 +/- 0.3 million reads per library. The diversity and physicochemical repertoire analyses included under 12 donors pooled from two independent experiments. The TRBV-TRBJ cluster analysis covered naive subsets from roughly 5 donors and memory cells from 3 donors. Overall study outcomes, separate from this receptor: Surface CD5, linked to self-reactivity in mice, was comparable between naive subsets; TCR interaction strength was therefore also inferred from TRB CDR3 physicochemical properties. Compared with CXCR3-negative naive cells, CXCR3-positive naive cells had TRB CDR3s with higher hydrophobicity (lower Kidera factor 4), lower energy, and higher strength and volume indices. Repertoire diversity was comparably high in both naive subsets but much lower in memory CD8+ T cells. Within the same donor, TRBV-TRBJ usage looked similar between naive CXCR3-negative and CXCR3-positive cells, but memory cells had distinct patterns. Freshly isolated PBMCs were used for most assays because CXCR3 expression partially decreased after cryopreservation.

TCRdb lists the instrument as NextSeq 550. The Human TCR Profiling Kit (MiLaboratory) was used to prepare UMI-labeled 5' RACE TRB cDNA libraries. cDNA synthesis used the entire amount of extracted RNA, and PCR amplification then used the entire amount of cDNA produced. Libraries were prepared in parallel using an identical number of PCR cycles. The study's processing was this. With a minimum of two reads required per UMI, MIGEC and MiXCR pulled out about 49,000 +/- 11,000 unique UMI-labeled TRB cDNA molecules from each library. An average of approximately 40,000 +/- 10,000 functional in-frame TRB CDR3 nucleotide clonotypes without stop codons was found per library. After downsampling to 5000 UMI-labeled TRB molecules per sample, diversity metrics such as normalized Shannon-Wiener and Chao1 were calculated in VDJtools. VDJtools computed clonotype-size-weighted physicochemical properties of the central five CDR3 residues: interaction energy, strength, volume and Kidera factor 4. Following TCRdb reprocessing, every CDR3 protein sequence forms one entry, and DNA is not provided. What appears here as the V and J calls and clone size reflects TCRdb's work, not the paper's. The sample table includes about 41,000 distinct CDR3 sequences. The ten biggest clones cover around 1.9% of the sample.

About this clonotype: What antigen it recognizes has not been identified.

Including the terminal cysteine and phenylalanine, the CDR3 comprises 15 residues. DNA for this receptor is not on file. Each CD8+ T cell subset was flow-sorted in triplicate, and 250,000 to 300,000 cells per subset were placed directly into RLT lysis buffer. To exclude memory contaminants, naive CD8+ T cells were stringently defined as CD45RO-CCR7+CD27+CD95-. Peripheral blood mononuclear cells were isolated from buffy coats using standard density gradient centrifugation. Naive CXCR3-negative and CXCR3-positive CD8+ T cells were flow-sorted using a FACSAria III. An RNeasy Mini Kit was used to extract total RNA from the sorted cells.

This TCR came from a human donor in good health. Some clones in this sample may be carry-over from other donors' samples. The sample taken for sequencing was naive CXCR3- CD8+ T cells from blood. What this sample's cell subset or site label stands for: CD45RO-CCR7+CD27+CD95- naive CD8+ T cells lacking CXCR3 (TNR3-). The sequence joins TRBV12-3 or TRBV12-4 to TRBJ2-7; the TCRdb D gene call, TRBD2, has no DNA to confirm it. The CDR3 reads CASSHLAGVGYEQYF.